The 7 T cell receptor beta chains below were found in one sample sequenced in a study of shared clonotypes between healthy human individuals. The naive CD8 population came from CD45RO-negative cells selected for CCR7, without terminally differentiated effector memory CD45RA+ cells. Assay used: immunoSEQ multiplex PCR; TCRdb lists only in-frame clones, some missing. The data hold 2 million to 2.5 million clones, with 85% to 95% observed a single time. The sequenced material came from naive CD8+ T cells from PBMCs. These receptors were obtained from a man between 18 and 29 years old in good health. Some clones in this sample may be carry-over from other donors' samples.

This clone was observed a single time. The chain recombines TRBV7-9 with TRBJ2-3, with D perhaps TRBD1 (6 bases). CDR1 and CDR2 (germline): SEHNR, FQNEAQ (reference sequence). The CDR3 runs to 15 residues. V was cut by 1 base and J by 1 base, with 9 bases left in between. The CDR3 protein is CASSLGDTRTDTQYF. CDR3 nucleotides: TGTGCCAGCAGCTTAGGGGACACGCGCACAGATACGCAGTATTTT.

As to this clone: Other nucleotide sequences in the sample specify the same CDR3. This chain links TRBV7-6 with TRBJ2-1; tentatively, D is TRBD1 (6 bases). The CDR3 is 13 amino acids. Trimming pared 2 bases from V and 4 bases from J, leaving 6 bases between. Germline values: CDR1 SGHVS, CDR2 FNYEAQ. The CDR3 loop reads CASSLQGYNEQFF. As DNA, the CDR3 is TGTGCCAGCAGCTTACAGGGGTACAATGAGCAGTTCTTC.

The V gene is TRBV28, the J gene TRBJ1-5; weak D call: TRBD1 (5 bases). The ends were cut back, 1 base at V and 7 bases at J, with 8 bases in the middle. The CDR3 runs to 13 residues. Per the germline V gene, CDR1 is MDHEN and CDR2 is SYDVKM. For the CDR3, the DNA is TGTGCCAGCAGTTTATATAGGGGCCAGCCCCAGCATTTT. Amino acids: CASSLYRGQPQHF.

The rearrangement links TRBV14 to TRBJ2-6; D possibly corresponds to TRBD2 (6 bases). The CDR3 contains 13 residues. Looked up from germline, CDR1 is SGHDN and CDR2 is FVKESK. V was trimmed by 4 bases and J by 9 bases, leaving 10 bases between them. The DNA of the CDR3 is TGTGCCAGCAGCCTGGGACTTTTCAACGTCCTGACTTTC. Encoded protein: CASSLGLFNVLTF. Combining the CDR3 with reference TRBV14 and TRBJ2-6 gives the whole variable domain EAGVTQFPSHSVIEKGQTVTLRCDPISGHDNLYWYRRVMGKEIKFLLHFVKESKQDESGMPNNRFLAERTGGTYSTLKVQPAELEDSGVYFCASSLGLFNVLTFGAGSRLTVL.

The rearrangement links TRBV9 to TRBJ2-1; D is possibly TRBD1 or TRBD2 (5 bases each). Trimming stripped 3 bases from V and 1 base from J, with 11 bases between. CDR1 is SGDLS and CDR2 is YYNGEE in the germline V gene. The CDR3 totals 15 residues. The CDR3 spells CASSGGTASYNEQFF. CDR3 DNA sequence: TGTGCCAGCAGCGGTGGGACGGCGTCCTACAATGAGCAGTTCTTC.

The CDR3 loop is CASSVGGQGGDTQYF. Here the CDR3 DNA reads TGTGCCAGCAGCGTAGGGGGGCAGGGAGGAGATACGCAGTATTTT. V and J are TRBV9 and TRBJ2-3; D tentatively reads TRBD1 or TRBD2 (6 bases each). The CDR3 covers 15 residues. With 0 bases removed from V and 5 bases from J, the gap between germline ends came to 13 bases. The V gene's germline CDR1 is SGDLS and CDR2 YYNGEE.

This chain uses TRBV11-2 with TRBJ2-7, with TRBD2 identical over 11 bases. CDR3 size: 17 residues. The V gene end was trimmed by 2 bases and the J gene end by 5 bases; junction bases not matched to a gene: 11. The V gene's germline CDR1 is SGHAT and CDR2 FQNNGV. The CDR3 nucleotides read TGTGCCAGCAGCTTAAGAGTAGCGGGAGGGCCCAGGGACGAGCAGTACTTC. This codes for CASSLRVAGGPRDEQYF.